The 19 T cell receptor beta chains below come from one sample, sequenced in a study of blood T cell repertoires in COVID-19. Generated by immunoSEQ multiplex PCR, the TCRdb table keeps only in-frame clones and is missing some. The sample holds roughly 230,000 clones, more than 80% seen once. Material for sequencing was peripheral blood. The origin of the receptors is a human donor in a cohort sampled during active COVID-19.

CDR3 protein: CSADRGETQYF. CDR3 coding DNA: TGCAGTGCTGACAGGGGCGAGACCCAGTACTTC. V usage is TRBV20-1 and J usage is TRBJ2-5; 8 bases map to TRBD1. Losses at the gene ends were 5 bases for V and 5 bases for J; bases not matched to a gene: 1. The germline V gene encodes CDR1 DFQATT and CDR2 SNEGSKA (reference sequence). The length of the CDR3 is 11 residues.

The chain recombines TRBV11-2 with TRBJ2-2; tentative D call: TRBD2 (5 bases). CDR1 SGHAT and CDR2 FQNNGV come from the germline V gene. CDR3 length equals 14 residues. V was trimmed by 4 bases and J by 10 bases, leaving 16 bases between them. The CDR3 spells CASSSLQRRLELFF. CDR3 nucleotides: TGTGCCAGCAGCTCCCTACAGCGGAGGTTGGAGCTGTTTTTT.

The chain carries TRBV3-1 (or the pseudogene TRBV3-2) and TRBJ1-1, with TRBD1 identical over 9 bases. The junction had 9 bases not matched to a gene; V was cut back by 3 bases and J by 4 bases. This CDR3 comprises 16 residues. CDR1 and CDR2 (germline): LGHDT, YNNKEL (reference sequence). The CDR3 coding sequence is TGTGCCAGCAGCCAGATTTCAGGACAGGGGTTCACTGAAGCTTTCTTT. This codes for CASSQISGQGFTEAFF.

The chain couples TRBV11-2 to TRBJ2-7; TRBD1 matches 7 bases. The CDR3 totals 15 residues. Germline V gene sequence: CDR1 SGHAT, CDR2 FQNNGV. The V gene end was trimmed by 5 bases and the J gene end by 3 bases; junction bases not matched to a gene: 10. The CDR3 region has the DNA TGTGCCAGCAGCCGACAGGGAAATTTGGGCTACGAGCAGTACTTC. Amino acid sequence: CASSRQGNLGYEQYF.

This rearrangement joins TRBV13 to TRBJ1-2; tentative D call: TRBD1 (6 bases). CDR3 length equals 14 residues. V was shortened by 1 base and J by 8 bases, with 14 bases between the two germline ends. Germline V gene data show CDR1 as PRHDT and CDR2 as FYEKMQ (reference sequence). DNA of the CDR3: TGTGCCAGCAGCTTAGATACAGGGACGGGAGGCTACACCTTC. Amino acid sequence: CASSLDTGTGGYTF.

The rearrangement joins TRBV6-4 to TRBJ1-5; TRBD1 matches 7 bases. The germline CDR1 and CDR2 sequences are MRHNA and SNTAGT. CDR3 length: 12 residues. V lost 6 bases, J lost 6 bases, and 2 bases stayed unmatched. The CDR3 DNA sequence: TGTGCCAGCAGGGCAGGGGGTCAGCCCCAGCATTTT. It is translated as CASRAGGQPQHF.

CDR3 amino acids: CASESQGQGYNEQFF. The DNA of the CDR3 is TGTGCCAGCGAATCCCAAGGACAGGGCTACAATGAGCAGTTCTTC. This chain links TRBV28 with TRBJ2-1; 8 positions agree with TRBD1. Trimming removed 8 bases from V and 3 bases from J; junction bases left unmatched: 9. Per germline, CDR1 MDHEN and CDR2 SYDVKM. This CDR3 has 15 residues.

The chain uses TRBV3-1 (or the pseudogene TRBV3-2) and TRBJ2-7; 10 positions agree with TRBD2. Trimming cost V 5 bases and J 4 bases; bases outside gene matches: 5. Germline V lookup: CDR1 LGHDT, CDR2 YNNKEL (reference sequence). The CDR3 spans 14 residues. CDR3 bases: TGTGCCAGCAGCAAGAGCGGGGGGGCGTACGAGCAGTACTTC. Amino acid sequence: CASSKSGGAYEQYF.

The chain carries TRBV11-2 and TRBJ2-6; no clear D gene. This CDR3 region has 17 residues. CDR1 is SGHAT, CDR2 FQNNGV, per germline. Trimming removed 1 base from V and 4 bases from J, with 14 bases in between. This CDR3 reads CASSLGQGPGGANVLTF. The CDR3 bases are TGTGCCAGCAGCTTAGGACAAGGCCCAGGCGGGGCCAACGTCCTGACTTTC.

V usage is TRBV15 and J usage is TRBJ2-4; the match to TRBD1 covers 11 bases. The CDR3 has 14 amino acids. CDR1 LNHNV and CDR2 YYDKDF come from the germline V gene (reference sequence). Germline trimming cut 7 bases from V and 9 bases from J; bases unmatched to any gene: 8. The CDR3 bases are TGTGCCACCACCCTGGACAGGGGGCAAGGCATTCAGTACTTC. Its translation: CATTLDRGQGIQYF.

V usage is TRBV10-3 and J usage is TRBJ1-1; D not certain. The V end lost 6 bases, the J end lost 6 bases, and 17 bases lay between the germline ends. Looked up from germline, CDR1 is ENHRY and CDR2 is SYGVKD. This CDR3 contains 14 residues. The CDR3 loop is CAIRARTVTAEAFF. The DNA of the CDR3 is TGTGCCATCAGAGCTCGTACTGTAACCGCTGAAGCTTTCTTT.

About this clone itself: Other DNA variants within this sample encode the same CDR3. The chain carries TRBV27 and TRBJ1-2, with D possibly TRBD1 on 5 matching bases. Germline CDR1 and CDR2: MNHEY and SMNVEV (reference sequence). The V gene lost 6 bases and the J gene lost 1 base, with 15 bases spanning the gap. CDR3 size: 15 residues. In DNA, the CDR3 is TGTGCCAGCAGCTTTGGCGGGAGGGGTAACTATGGCTACACCTTC. This gives the protein CASSFGGRGNYGYTF.

The chain is built from TRBV30 and TRBJ1-5, with D possibly being TRBD1 (6 bases). Looked up from germline, CDR1 is GTSNPN and CDR2 is SVGIG (reference sequence). V lost 0 bases to trimming and J lost 7 bases, with 10 bases between them. The CDR3 consists of 13 residues. The CDR3 sequence: CAWSVYRDQPQHF. The DNA of the CDR3 is TGTGCCTGGAGTGTTTACAGGGACCAGCCCCAGCATTTT.

V and J are TRBV10-3 and TRBJ2-7; perhaps TRBD2 as D (5 bases). Trimming removed 2 bases from V and 7 bases from J, with 6 bases in between. Germline loops: CDR1 ENHRY, CDR2 SYGVKD. This CDR3 has 11 residues. CDR3 bases: TGTGCCATCAGTGAGCCGGGGGAGCAGTACTTC. Its protein product is CAISEPGEQYF.

The rearrangement links TRBV18 to TRBJ2-5, with a weak D call TRBD2 (5 bases). The length of the CDR3 is 15 residues. The germline gives CDR1 KGHSH, CDR2 LQKENI. The germline V and J ends were trimmed by 1 base and 1 base, with 10 bases remaining between them. In DNA, the CDR3 is TGTGCCAGCTCACCACTGGGAGACCCCCAAGAGACCCAGTACTTC. Its translation: CASSPLGDPQETQYF.

The chain couples TRBV3-1 (or the pseudogene TRBV3-2) to TRBJ1-1; 7 bases line up with TRBD1. Germline V lookup: CDR1 LGHDT, CDR2 YNNKEL (reference sequence). The CDR3 totals 14 residues. With 1 base clipped from V and 5 bases from J, the junction kept 4 bases outside the gene matches. The CDR3 DNA follows: TGTGCCAGCAGCCAAGGGACAGGTGAGACTGAAGCTTTCTTT. Its protein product is CASSQGTGETEAFF.

The rearrangement joins TRBV19 to TRBJ2-3; D is undetermined. This CDR3 is 14 amino acids long. Germline loops: CDR1 LNHDA, CDR2 SQIVND (reference sequence). Trimming left V 4 bases short and J 3 bases short, with 11 bases between. This CDR3 reads CASSNLSGTDTQYF. In DNA form, the CDR3 reads TGTGCCAGTAGTAACCTCTCGGGTACAGATACGCAGTATTTT.

The gene calls are TRBV6-6 and TRBJ1-2; D call uncertain. The CDR3 loop spans 12 amino acids. Trimming removed 2 bases from V and 10 bases from J, with 11 bases in between. The germline V gene encodes CDR1 MNHNY and CDR2 SVGAGI (reference sequence). The CDR3 bases are TGTGCCAGCAGTTACGGGGAGTTGGACTACACCTTC. This gives the protein CASSYGELDYTF.

This clone was picked up many times. The gene calls are TRBV2 and TRBJ1-5, with 7 bases matching TRBD1. The junction had 7 bases not matched to a gene; V was cut back by 6 bases and J by 2 bases. Germline assignment: CDR1 SNHLY and CDR2 FYNNEI. The CDR3 has 15 amino acids. The CDR3 sequence: CASRLGQPGNQPQHF. The CDR3 DNA reads as TGTGCCAGCAGATTGGGACAGCCGGGCAATCAGCCCCAGCATTTT. Based on the CDR3 plus reference TRBV2 and TRBJ1-5, the full variable domain is EPEVTQTPSHQVTQMGQEVILRCVPISNHLYFYWYRQILGQKVEFLVSFYNNEISEKSEIFDDQFSVERPDGSNFTLKIRSTKLEDSAMYFCASRLGQPGNQPQHFGDGTRLSIL.